The sequence of this TCR beta chain was determined in a study of blood T cell repertoires in COVID-19. Study-level information: Both acute and convalescent COVID-19 samples were obtained from the United States, Italy and Spain. The analysed material was cDNA or gDNA that came from T cells, B-cell-depleted T cells, or PBMCs.

In the source study's methods: Estimated nucleated cell counts came from reference gene primer amplification. Assay used: immunoSEQ multiplex PCR; TCRdb lists only in-frame clones, some missing. The V and J calls and clone size were taken over from that table, and D and trimming were inferred from the DNA. The sample contains approximately 170,000 clones, about nine tenths of which appear only once. The CDR3 spans 14 residues. The ends were cut back, 1 base at V and 8 bases at J, with 11 bases in the middle. Germline V CDR1 and CDR2: SEHNR, FQNEAQ (reference sequence). The receptor was derived from a woman aged 70-85 years with acute or convalescent COVID-19. Sequencing was carried out using peripheral blood. The chain links TRBV7-9 to TRBJ2-2; D gene unclear. The CDR3 loop is CASSLGLTSGELFF. The CDR3 DNA reads as TGTGCCAGCAGCTTAGGACTCACATCGGGGGAGCTGTTTTTT.